The 8 T cell receptor beta chains below were found in one sample sequenced in a study of blood T cells in healthy people across ages. Using a J-beta primer mix together with a sample-barcoded 5' primer, a second PCR was run for about 6 to 12 cycles. TCRdb redid the calling of the 5' RACE reads with MiXCR, one entry per CDR3 protein. This sample has 780,000 or so distinct CDR3 sequences, with around 50% found just once. The sequenced sample consisted of blood. The source is a man between 35 and 55 years old in good health.

The CDR3 is CASSPKKGQETQYF. CDR3 coding DNA: TGTGCCAGCAGCCCAAAGAAGGGACAAGAGACCCAGTACTTC. V and J are TRBV21-1 and TRBJ2-5. TRBV21-1 is a pseudogene. This CDR3 is built from 14 residues.

V usage is TRBV29-1 and J usage is TRBJ1-2; possible D gene TRBD1, 6 bases. Trimming left V 8 bases short and J 2 bases short, with 18 bases between. Germline values: CDR1 SQVTM, CDR2 ANQGSEA. The CDR3 has 14 amino acids. The CDR3 DNA is TGCAGCTCAACCGCGGGCCAGGGGAACTATGGCTACACCTTC. Translating it yields CSSTAGQGNYGYTF.

The V call is TRBV29-1, the J call TRBJ2-5; no clear D gene. Trimming left V 0 bases short and J 6 bases short, with 11 bases between. The CDR3 runs to 13 residues. Looked up from germline, CDR1 is SQVTM and CDR2 is ANQGSEA. The CDR3 nucleotides read TGCAGCGTTGAAGATTCGGTCGAGCAGACCCAGTACTTC. This translates into CSVEDSVEQTQYF.

The genes are TRBV6-6 and TRBJ1-2; D unclear. The CDR3 totals 14 residues. The V end lost 5 bases, the J end lost 4 bases, and 14 bases lay between the germline ends. Germline CDR1 is MNHNY and CDR2 is SVGAGI (reference sequence). CDR3 sequence: CASSTDGPIYGYTF. The CDR3 DNA reads TGTGCCAGCAGTACGGACGGCCCGATCTATGGCTACACCTTC.

This clonotype has just one count. The gene calls are TRBV6-2 or TRBV6-3 and TRBJ1-5; 12 positions match TRBD1. CDR3 length: 16 amino acids. Germline V gene data show CDR1 as MNHEY and CDR2 as SVGEGT. V was clipped by 5 bases and J by 7 bases; unmatched bases: 9. For the CDR3, the DNA is TGTGCCAGCAGTAGGCCGGGACAGGGGGCAATCCAGCCCCAGCATTTT. Its translation: CASSRPGQGAIQPQHF.

The rearrangement joins TRBV24-1 to TRBJ1-5; perhaps TRBD1 as D (6 bases). Germline CDR1 and CDR2: KGHDR and SFDVKD. The CDR3 extends over 14 amino acids. The germline V and J ends were trimmed by 9 bases and 6 bases, with 17 bases remaining between them. The CDR3 DNA is TGTGCCACCGAGGGTGGGGGCACGGGTCAGCCCCAGCATTTT. Translated, it gives CATEGGGTGQPQHF.

This clonotype was seen once. A junction end diverges from the germline sequence, so it may reflect a read error. The chain recombines TRBV5-8 with TRBJ1-5; the D gene is possibly TRBD1 (6 bases). In germline, CDR1 is SGHTS, CDR2 YDEGEE. There are 14 residues in the CDR3. CDR3 sequence (DNA): TGTGCCAGCAGCAGGGGACATAGCAATCGGCCCCAGCATTTT. Its protein product is CASSRGHSNRPQHF.

There are a few counts of this clonotype. The V call is TRBV4-3, the J call TRBJ2-1, with D unresolved. V dropped 0 bases and J dropped 9 bases, with 18 bases sitting between them. This CDR3 has 16 residues. Germline-derived CDR1 and CDR2 are LGHNA and YSLEER. CDR3 in amino acids: CASSQDSQLGLAEQFF. CDR3 nucleotide sequence: TGCGCCAGCAGCCAAGATTCGCAGTTGGGTTTGGCTGAGCAGTTCTTC.